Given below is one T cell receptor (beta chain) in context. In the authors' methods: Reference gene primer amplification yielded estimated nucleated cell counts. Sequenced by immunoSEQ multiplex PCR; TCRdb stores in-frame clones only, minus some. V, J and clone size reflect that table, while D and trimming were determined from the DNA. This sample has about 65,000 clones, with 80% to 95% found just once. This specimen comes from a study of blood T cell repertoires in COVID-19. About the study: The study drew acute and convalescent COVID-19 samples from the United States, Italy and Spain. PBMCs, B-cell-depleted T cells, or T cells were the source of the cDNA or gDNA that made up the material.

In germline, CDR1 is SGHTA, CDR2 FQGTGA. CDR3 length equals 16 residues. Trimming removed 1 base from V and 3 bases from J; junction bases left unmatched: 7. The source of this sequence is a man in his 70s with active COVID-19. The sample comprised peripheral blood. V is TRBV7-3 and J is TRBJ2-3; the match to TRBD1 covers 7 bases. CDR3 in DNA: TGTGCCAGCAGCTTAAGAACAGGGGTAGGGACAGATACGCAGTATTTT. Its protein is CASSLRTGVGTDTQYF.